These T cell receptor beta chains were read from a single sample in a study of glioma-infiltrating T cells after dendritic cell vaccination. Data came from immunoSEQ multiplex PCR; TCRdb stores just in-frame clones and leaves some out. The sample has tens of thousands of clones, about 80% seen once. Here the sequenced sample was blood, taken before dendritic cell vaccination. All receptors derive from a human donor with glioblastoma. The CDR3 runs from the conserved cysteine through the conserved F or W. Fields, in order: J gene, CDR3 length, D gene, clone size, V gene, CDR3 protein, CDR3 DNA. A D gene is named only where the DNA matches it firmly. Rows may omit the clone size; those that give it use once, few, many or a size class.

>TRBJ2-1|16|TRBD2|-|TRBV5-6
CASSGFRTSGHNEQFF
TGTGCCAGCAGCGGATTCCGGACTAGCGGACACAATGAGCAGTTCTTC
>TRBJ2-3|20|TRBD2|-|TRBV6-1
CASSEDRRTSGRRDTDTQYF
TGTGCCAGCAGTGAAGACCGCAGGACTAGCGGGAGGAGGGACACAGATACGCAGTATTTT
>TRBJ1-5|16|TRBD1|-|TRBV6-1
CASSAPPGQAGQPQHF
TGTGCCAGCAGTGCGCCACCGGGACAGGCGGGTCAGCCCCAGCATTTT
>TRBJ2-2|15|TRBD2|-|TRBV19
CASSSGRAHTGELFF
TGTGCCAGTAGTAGCGGGAGGGCCCACACCGGGGAGCTGTTTTTT
>TRBJ2-3|14|TRBD1|-|TRBV27
CASSLDRSTDTQYF
TGTGCCAGCAGTTTGGACAGGAGCACAGATACGCAGTATTTT
>TRBJ1-2|16|-|-|TRBV9
CASSVGSGRQDYGYTF
TGTGCCAGCAGCGTAGGTTCTGGGAGACAGGACTATGGCTACACCTTC
>TRBJ1-6|15|TRBD1|few|TRBV2
CASSARTGANSPLHF
TGTGCCAGCAGTGCTAGGACAGGGGCTAATTCACCCCTCCACTTT
>TRBJ2-4|15|TRBD2|-|TRBV25-1
CASMGLAGDKNIQYF
TGTGCCAGCATGGGGTTGGCGGGAGACAAAAACATTCAGTACTTC
>TRBJ2-7|16|TRBD1|-|TRBV7-9
CASSLEKLTGHYEQYF
TGTGCCAGCAGCTTGGAAAAACTGACAGGGCACTACGAGCAGTACTTC
>TRBJ1-5|13|-|-|TRBV7-9
CASSLGGDQPQHF
TGTGCCAGCAGCCTTGGGGGGGATCAGCCCCAGCATTTT
>TRBJ2-6|15|-|-|TRBV11-2
CASSLTLSGANVLTF
TGTGCCAGCAGCTTAACTCTCTCTGGGGCCAACGTCCTGACTTTC
>TRBJ1-4|15|-|few|TRBV2
CASSPIGGAGEKLFF
TGTGCCAGCAGTCCCATCGGGGGGGCGGGTGAAAAACTGTTTTTT
>TRBJ1-1|12|TRBD1|-|TRBV25-1
CASSGTGAEAFF
TGTGCCAGCAGTGGGACAGGGGCTGAAGCTTTCTTT
>TRBJ2-3|15|TRBD1|-|TRBV7-9
CASSRQGASTDTQYF
TGTGCCAGCAGCCGACAGGGGGCCAGCACAGATACGCAGTATTTT
>TRBJ2-2|16|-|once|TRBV5-1
CASSLELAANTGELFF
TGCGCCAGCAGCTTGGAACTAGCAGCGAACACCGGGGAGCTGTTTTTT
>TRBJ1-1|14|TRBD1|-|TRBV29-1
CSVEAQGANTEAFF
TGCAGCGTTGAAGCCCAGGGGGCTAACACTGAAGCTTTCTTT
>TRBJ1-2|13|-|-|TRBV7-6
CASTSLRVRGYTF
TGTGCCAGCACCTCCCTGAGGGTTAGAGGCTACACCTTC
>TRBJ1-2|14|TRBD1|-|TRBV10-3
CAISESVGGDRNTF
TGTGCCATCAGTGAGTCGGTAGGCGGGGACAGGAATACCTTC
>TRBJ1-2|17|-|-|TRBV7-8
CASSSRDSRFINYGYTF
TGTGCCAGCAGCTCGCGGGACTCCCGGTTTATCAACTATGGCTACACCTTC
>TRBJ1-2|12|-|-|TRBV2
CASSPEEYGYTF
TGTGCCAGCAGTCCAGAGGAGTATGGCTACACCTTC
>TRBJ2-7|13|TRBD1|few|TRBV6-1
CASRGTVTYEQYF
TGTGCCAGCAGGGGGACAGTAACCTACGAGCAGTACTTC
>TRBJ2-3|16|TRBD2|-|TRBV4-1
CASSQDVAGGVDTQYF
TGCGCCAGCAGCCAAGATGTTGCGGGGGGGGTGGATACGCAGTATTTT
>TRBJ2-2|16|TRBD1|-|TRBV5-1
CASSSGTGGRTGELFF
TGCGCCAGCAGCTCCGGGACAGGGGGAAGGACCGGGGAGCTGTTTTTT
>TRBJ2-6|17|-|-|TRBV7-9
CASSLVGASSGANVLTF
TGTGCCAGCAGCTTAGTGGGAGCAAGCTCTGGGGCCAACGTCCTGACTTTC
>TRBJ1-2|14|-|-|TRBV5-6
CASSLGRLNYGYTF
TGTGCCAGCAGCTTGGGCAGATTAAACTATGGCTACACCTTC
>TRBJ2-5|17|TRBD2|-|TRBV19
CASSYGRGARNQETQYF
TGTGCCAGTAGTTACGGGAGGGGCGCACGGAACCAAGAGACCCAGTACTTC
>TRBJ1-1|14|TRBD1|few|TRBV10-3
CAISEGRGRAEAFF
TGTGCCATCAGTGAGGGCAGGGGGCGAGCTGAAGCTTTCTTT
>TRBJ1-1|13|TRBD1|-|TRBV15
CATSRDRDSEAFF
TGTGCCACCAGCAGAGATCGGGACAGTGAAGCTTTCTTT
>TRBJ2-5|13|TRBD1|-|TRBV7-6
CASSPTGVGTQYF
TGTGCCAGCAGCCCAACAGGGGTCGGGACCCAGTACTTC
>TRBJ2-3|15|TRBD1|-|TRBV6-6
CASGANLGQADTQYF
TGTGCCAGCGGAGCGAACCTGGGACAGGCAGATACGCAGTATTTT
>TRBJ2-1|16|TRBD2|few|TRBV4-1
CASSPLGLAGRSEQFF
TGCGCCAGCAGCCCCCTGGGGCTAGCGGGACGGAGTGAGCAGTTCTTC
>TRBJ2-5|16|TRBD1|-|TRBV5-1
CASSRFNRGVGETQYF
TGCGCCAGCAGCCGGTTCAACAGGGGAGTAGGAGAGACCCAGTACTTC